The T cell receptor beta chain under discussion was sequenced for a study of tumor-infiltrating lymphocytes in primary liver carcinoma. Study-level information: Patients were both men and women, whose ages ran from 30 to 69 years.

For this clonotype: The antigen is undetermined. A much larger clone sits a single nucleotide away, making a read error possible.

Germline lookup yields CDR1 SGHNT and CDR2 YYREEE (reference sequence). The CDR3 is made up of 13 amino acids. Broader study findings: Pairs of tumor regions overlapped more than tumor-adjacent and tumor-blood pairs did. Only about 7-24% of top clones were detected in each of the five tumor regions. Blood had a significantly lower top-250-clone fraction than tumors did (p = 0.039).

Making TCR beta cDNA involved around 500 ng total RNA and a constant-region primer. Modified slightly, ARM-PCR produced TCR beta libraries over three nested multiplex PCR rounds. Two initial PCR rounds of about 11 cycles each paired TRBV1-TRBV30 forward primers with a C-beta reverse primer. A single record per CDR3 protein comes from TCRdb applying MiXCR to the multiplex PCR reads. This sample has roughly 120,000 distinct CDR3 sequences, with about 59% found just once. Between 20 and 30 mg of unsorted bulk tissue served as the source from which RNA and DNA were co-extracted. The source of this sequence is a woman in her sixties or seventies with primary liver carcinoma and hepatitis B virus infection. The chain employs TRBV5-4 and TRBJ2-7; D unclear. Source material: liver tumor tissue from sampling region 1. Subset described: tumor region T1, superior pole. The CDR3 sequence: CASSSRPAYKQYF. In DNA, the CDR3 is TGTGCCAGCAGCTCCAGACCAGCCTACAAGCAGTACTTC.